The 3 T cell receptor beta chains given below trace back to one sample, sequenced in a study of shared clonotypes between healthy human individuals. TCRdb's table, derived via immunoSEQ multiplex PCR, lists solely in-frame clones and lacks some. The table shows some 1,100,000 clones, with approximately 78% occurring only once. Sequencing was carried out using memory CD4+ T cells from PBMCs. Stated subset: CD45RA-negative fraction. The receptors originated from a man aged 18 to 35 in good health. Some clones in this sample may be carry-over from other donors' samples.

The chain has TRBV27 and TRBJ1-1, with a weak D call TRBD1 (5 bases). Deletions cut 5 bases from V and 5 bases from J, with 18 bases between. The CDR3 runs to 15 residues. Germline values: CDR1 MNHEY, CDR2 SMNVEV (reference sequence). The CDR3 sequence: CASSPSGRIVTEAFF. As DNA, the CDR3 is TGTGCCAGCAGTCCCTCGGGACGGATCGTAACTGAAGCTTTCTTT.

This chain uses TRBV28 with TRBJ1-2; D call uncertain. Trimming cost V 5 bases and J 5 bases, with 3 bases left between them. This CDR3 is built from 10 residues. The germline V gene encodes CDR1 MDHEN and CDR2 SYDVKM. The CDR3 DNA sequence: TGTGCCAGCAGTGGATATGGCTACACCTTC. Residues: CASSGYGYTF.

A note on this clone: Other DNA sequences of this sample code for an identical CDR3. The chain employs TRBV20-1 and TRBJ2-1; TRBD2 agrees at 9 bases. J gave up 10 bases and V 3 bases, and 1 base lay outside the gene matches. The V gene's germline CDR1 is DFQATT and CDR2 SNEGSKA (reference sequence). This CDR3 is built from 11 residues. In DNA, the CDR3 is TGCAGTGCTAGGGGACTAGCCGAGCAGTTCTTC. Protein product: CSARGLAEQFF.